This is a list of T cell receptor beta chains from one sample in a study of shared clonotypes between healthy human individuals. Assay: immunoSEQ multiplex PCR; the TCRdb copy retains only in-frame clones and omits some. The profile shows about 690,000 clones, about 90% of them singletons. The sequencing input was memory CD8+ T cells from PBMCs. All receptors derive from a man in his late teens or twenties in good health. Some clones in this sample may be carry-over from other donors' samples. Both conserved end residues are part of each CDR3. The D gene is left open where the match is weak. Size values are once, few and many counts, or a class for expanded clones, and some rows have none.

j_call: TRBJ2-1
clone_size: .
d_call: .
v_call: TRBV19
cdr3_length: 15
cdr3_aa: CASSMSRGSYNEQFF
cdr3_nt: TGTGCCAGTAGTATGTCTAGGGGGTCCTACAATGAGCAGTTCTTC

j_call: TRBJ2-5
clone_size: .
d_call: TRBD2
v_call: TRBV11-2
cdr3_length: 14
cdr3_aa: CASSGSGRYETQYF
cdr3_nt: TGTGCCAGCAGCGGGAGCGGGAGGTACGAGACCCAGTACTTC

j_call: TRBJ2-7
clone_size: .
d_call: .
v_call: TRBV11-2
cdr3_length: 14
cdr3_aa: CASRPAGTVYEQYF
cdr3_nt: TGTGCCAGCAGGCCCGCCGGGACGGTCTACGAGCAGTACTTC

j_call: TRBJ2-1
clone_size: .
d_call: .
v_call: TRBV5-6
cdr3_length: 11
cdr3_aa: CASSLVDEQFF
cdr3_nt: TGTGCCAGCAGCTTGGTTGATGAGCAGTTCTTC

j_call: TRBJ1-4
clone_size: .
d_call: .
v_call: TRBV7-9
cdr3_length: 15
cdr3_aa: CASSPSPDKGEKLFF
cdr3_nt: TGTGCCAGCAGCCCGAGTCCGGACAAGGGCGAAAAACTGTTTTTT

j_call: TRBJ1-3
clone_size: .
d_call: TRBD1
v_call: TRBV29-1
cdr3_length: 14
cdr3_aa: CSASDRGPGNTIYF
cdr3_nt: TGCAGCGCTTCGGACAGGGGGCCGGGAAACACCATATATTTT

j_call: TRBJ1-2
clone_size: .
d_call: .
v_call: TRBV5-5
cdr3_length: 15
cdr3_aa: CASSLETGTYYGYTF
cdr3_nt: TGTGCCAGCAGCTTGGAAACAGGGACTTACTATGGCTACACCTTC

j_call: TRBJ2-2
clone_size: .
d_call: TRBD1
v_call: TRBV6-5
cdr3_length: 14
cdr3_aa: CASIWTGSTGELFF
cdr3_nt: TGTGCCAGCATCTGGACAGGGAGCACCGGGGAGCTGTTTTTT

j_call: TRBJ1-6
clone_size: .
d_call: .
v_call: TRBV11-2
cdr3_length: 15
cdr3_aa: CASSLGFAHNSPLHF
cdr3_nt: TGTGCCAGCAGCTTAGGCTTCGCTCATAATTCACCCCTCCACTTT

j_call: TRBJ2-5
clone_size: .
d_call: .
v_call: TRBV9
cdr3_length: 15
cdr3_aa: CASSVAQALQETQYF
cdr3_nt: TGTGCCAGCAGCGTAGCACAGGCCTTACAAGAGACCCAGTACTTC

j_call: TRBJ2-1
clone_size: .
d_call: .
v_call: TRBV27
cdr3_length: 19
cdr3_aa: CASSLTGLRALSSYNEQFF
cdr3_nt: TGTGCCAGCAGTTTAACGGGACTCCGAGCCTTAAGCTCCTACAATGAGCAGTTCTTC

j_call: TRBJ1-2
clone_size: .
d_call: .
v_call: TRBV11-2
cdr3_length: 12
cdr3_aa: CGTGDKLGGYTF
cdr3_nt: TGTGGCACGGGGGACAAATTAGGTGGCTACACCTTC

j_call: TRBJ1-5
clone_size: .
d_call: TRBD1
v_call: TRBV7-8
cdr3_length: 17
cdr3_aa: CASSPRTGTSRHQPQHF
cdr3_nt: TGTGCCAGCAGCCCCCGGACAGGGACGAGTCGTCATCAGCCCCAGCATTTT

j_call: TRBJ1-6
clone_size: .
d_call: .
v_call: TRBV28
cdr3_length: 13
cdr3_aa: CASEGRYNSPLHF
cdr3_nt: TGTGCCAGCGAGGGACGGTATAATTCACCCCTCCACTTT

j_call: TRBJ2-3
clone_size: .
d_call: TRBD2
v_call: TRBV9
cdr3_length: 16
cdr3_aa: CASSSNRREVTDTQYF
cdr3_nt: TGTGCCAGCAGCTCCAATCGACGGGAGGTCACAGATACGCAGTATTTT

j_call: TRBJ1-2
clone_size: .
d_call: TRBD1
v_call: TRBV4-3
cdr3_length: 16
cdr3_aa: CASSQDHRGQRNGYTF
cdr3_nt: TGCGCCAGCAGCCAAGATCACAGGGGGCAGCGGAATGGCTACACCTTC

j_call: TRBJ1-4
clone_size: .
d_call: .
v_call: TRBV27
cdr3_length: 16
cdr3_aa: CASSPTPAGLNEKLFF
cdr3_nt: TGTGCCAGCAGTCCCACCCCGGCAGGGCTGAATGAAAAACTGTTTTTT

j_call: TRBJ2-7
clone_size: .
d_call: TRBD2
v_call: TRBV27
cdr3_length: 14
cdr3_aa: CASSFSGSGYEQYF
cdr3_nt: TGTGCCAGCAGTTTTAGCGGGAGTGGGTACGAGCAGTACTTC

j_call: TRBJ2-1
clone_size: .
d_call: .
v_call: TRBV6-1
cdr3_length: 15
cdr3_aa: CASSVGLALYNEQFF
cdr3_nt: TGTGCCAGCAGTGTAGGTCTAGCTTTATACAATGAGCAGTTCTTC

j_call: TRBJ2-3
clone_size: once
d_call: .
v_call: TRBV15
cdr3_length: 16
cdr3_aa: CATSRDISRVTDTQYF
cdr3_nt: TGTGCCACCAGCAGAGATATTAGCAGGGTAACAGATACGCAGTATTTT

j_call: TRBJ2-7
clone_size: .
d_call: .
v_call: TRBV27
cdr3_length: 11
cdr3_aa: CASSDLYEQYF
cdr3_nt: TGTGCCAGCAGTGATCTCTACGAGCAGTACTTC